This record looks at one T cell receptor (beta chain) sequence and its context. PCR amplification relied on 60 Vbeta primers (plus 13 Jbeta primers). Sequencing used immunoSEQ multiplex PCR; TCRdb keeps in-frame clones, though not all of them. This table holds 130,000 or so clones, 60% to 80% found once. This sample is drawn from a study of cytomegalovirus exposure and HLA in healthy donors. Study-level information: Roughly 180 million T cells yielded 90 million to 130 million unique TCR beta sequences, as an earlier analysis found.

J was trimmed by 10 bases and V by 4 bases; bases with no gene match: 11. Looked up from germline, CDR1 is SGHTS and CDR2 is YDEGEE. CDR3 length equals 14 residues. This chain connects TRBV5-8 to TRBJ2-1; 7 bases agree with TRBD1. The receptor's source is a female donor in good health and CMV-seronegative. Sequencing was done on a sample of PBMCs. CDR3: CASSPGQRTREQFF. CDR3 nucleotides: TGTGCCAGCAGCCCGGGACAGAGGACAAGGGAGCAGTTCTTC.